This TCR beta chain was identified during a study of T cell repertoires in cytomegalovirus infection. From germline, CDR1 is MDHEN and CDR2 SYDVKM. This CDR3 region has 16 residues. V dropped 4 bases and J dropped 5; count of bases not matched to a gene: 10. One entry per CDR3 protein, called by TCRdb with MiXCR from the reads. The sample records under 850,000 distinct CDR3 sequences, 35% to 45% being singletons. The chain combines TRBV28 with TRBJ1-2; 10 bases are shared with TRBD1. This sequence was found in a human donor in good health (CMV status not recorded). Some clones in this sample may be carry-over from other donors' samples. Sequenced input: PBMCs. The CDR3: CASSSPSGTGVYGYTF. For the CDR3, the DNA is TGTGCCAGCAGTTCCCCTTCCGGGACAGGGGTTTATGGCTACACCTTC.